The rows below give T cell receptor beta chains drawn from one sample of a study of T cells in Graves' hyperthyroidism and ophthalmopathy. TCRdb re-derived calls from the multiplex PCR reads in MiXCR, one entry per CDR3 protein. Of hundreds of thousands of distinct CDR3 sequences listed, 25% are singletons. Sequenced sample: blood. These receptors were taken from a man in his forties or fifties with Graves' hyperthyroidism. The CDR3 runs from the conserved cysteine through the conserved F or W. The D gene is left open where the match is weak. Only some rows state a clone size, as once, few, many or a class for expanded clones.

j_call,d_call,clone_size,v_call,cdr3_nt,cdr3_aa
TRBJ2-7,-,many,TRBV7-2,TGTGCCAGCAGCTTAGAGTTCTACTACGAGCAGTACTTC,CASSLEFYYEQYF
TRBJ1-6,-,-,TRBV20-1,TGCAGTGCTACCGACACACATAATTCACCCCTCCACTTT,CSATDTHNSPLHF
TRBJ1-5,TRBD1,few,TRBV2,TGTGCCAGCAGTGAAAATGGCAGGGGGTATAATCAGCCCCAGCATTTT,CASSENGRGYNQPQHF
TRBJ2-1,TRBD2,few,TRBV29-1,TGCAGCGTTGAAGATTGGACTAGCGGGGGTAGCTCCTACAATGAGCAGTTCTTC,CSVEDWTSGGSSYNEQFF
TRBJ2-7,TRBD2,-,TRBV5-1,TGCGCCAGCAGCTTGGATGTGGGACTAGCGACCTACGAGCAGTACTTC,CASSLDVGLATYEQYF
TRBJ1-1,TRBD1,few,TRBV20-1,TGCAGTGCCAGACAGGGGAGGACTGAAGCTTTCTTT,CSARQGRTEAFF
TRBJ2-7,-,-,TRBV2,TGTGCCAGCAGTGCCGGCAGGGGAGAGTACTTC,CASSAGRGEYF
TRBJ2-5,TRBD2,-,TRBV20-1,TGCAGTGCTAGTAGGGTAGCGGGAGGCGAGACCCAGTACTTC,CSASRVAGGETQYF
TRBJ2-7,-,many,TRBV11-2,TGTGCCAGCAGCGTGGGCAGGGCATACGAGCAGTACTTC,CASSVGRAYEQYF
TRBJ2-1,-,-,TRBV20-1,TGCAGTGCTACCCGGTCCCGAGCGGGTGGCTACAATGAGCAGTTCTTC,CSATRSRAGGYNEQFF
TRBJ2-3,-,-,TRBV29-1,TGCAGCGCTGTTGGTATCACAGATACGCAGTATTTT,CSAVGITDTQYF
TRBJ2-3,TRBD2,-,TRBV3-1,TGTGCCAGCAGCCACGGCTCCCGGGGGGATTCGAATACGCAGTATTTT,CASSHGSRGDSNTQYF
TRBJ1-1,-,few,TRBV29-1,TGCAGCGGGAGGAGGCGGGGGGAAGGCACTGAAGCTTTCTTT,CSGRRRGEGTEAFF
TRBJ2-7,TRBD2,few,TRBV11-2,TGTGCCATCGGGGGGACTAGCGGGGCCAACGAGCAGTACTTC,CAIGGTSGANEQYF
TRBJ2-3,TRBD2,few,TRBV20-1,TGCAGTGCTAGAGACGCGGGAGGGAGTAGCACAGATACGCAGTATTTT,CSARDAGGSSTDTQYF
TRBJ1-5,-,few,TRBV19,TGTGCCAGTACCGTTATCGGGGACCCTCGTCAGCCCCAGCATTTT,CASTVIGDPRQPQHF
TRBJ1-2,-,few,TRBV24-1,TGTGCCACCAGTGACCTATCACGTCGCTACACCTTC,CATSDLSRRYTF
TRBJ2-3,TRBD1,many,TRBV11-2,TGTGCCAGCAGCTTAGGACAGGGAAAAGCAGATACGCAGTATTTT,CASSLGQGKADTQYF
TRBJ2-1,-,-,TRBV9,TGTGCCAGCACTCCAGACTCCTACAATGAGCAGTTCTTC,CASTPDSYNEQFF
TRBJ2-7,-,-,TRBV14,TGTGCCAGCAGCCCCCAGAGCTCCTACGAGCGGTACTTC,CASSPQSSYERYF
TRBJ2-7,TRBD2,-,TRBV7-2,TGTGCCAGCAGCTTTAGCGGGCCATCCACCTACGAGCAGTACTTC,CASSFSGPSTYEQYF
TRBJ2-7,-,few,TRBV5-1,TGCGCCAGCAGCTTACAGGATACAGGGTTTAAGTCCTACGAGCAGTACTTC,CASSLQDTGFKSYEQYF
TRBJ2-6,-,-,TRBV7-9,TGTGCCAGCAGCTTAGTTAGGGATGGGGCCAACGTCCTGACTTTC,CASSLVRDGANVLTF
TRBJ2-5,TRBD2,-,TRBV28,TGTGCCAGCACCGCGCTAGCGGGAAAAGAGACCCAGTACTTC,CASTALAGKETQYF
TRBJ2-1,TRBD2,many,TRBV7-9,TGTGCCAGCAGCTCCAAATATGGACTAGCGGAAAACAATGAGCAGTTCTTC,CASSSKYGLAENNEQFF
TRBJ2-3,-,few,TRBV29-1,TGCAGCGTTGAAGACCCCCTGAATTCAGATACGCAGTATTTT,CSVEDPLNSDTQYF
TRBJ2-3,TRBD2,few,TRBV27,TGTGCCAGCAGTTCCTCAGCACAGGGTAGAGTAGCGGGAGGGCAGCCAGATACGCAGTATTTT,CASSSSAQGRVAGGQPDTQYF
TRBJ1-5,-,few,TRBV10-3,TGTGCCATCTCGGGGGGCGACAATCAGCCCCAGCATTTT,CAISGGDNQPQHF
TRBJ2-5,TRBD1,-,TRBV2,TGTGCCAGCGCCGAGCAGGGGGCCCGTCAAGAGACCCAGTACTTC,CASAEQGARQETQYF
TRBJ2-1,-,many,TRBV6-1,TGTGCCAGCAGTGAATGGCTAGTTAAGGCTTACAATGAGCAGTTCTTC,CASSEWLVKAYNEQFF
TRBJ2-7,TRBD2,-,TRBV6-1,TGTGCCAGCAGTTTCTCCGGGACTAGCCCCAACGAGCAGTACTTC,CASSFSGTSPNEQYF
TRBJ2-1,TRBD1,few,TRBV6-1,TGTGCCAGCAGGCCGGGACAGGCCCACAATGAGCAGTTCTTC,CASRPGQAHNEQFF
TRBJ2-3,-,few,TRBV5-4,TGTGCCAGCAGCTCTACCGGGGTTGATACGCAGTATTTT,CASSSTGVDTQYF
TRBJ2-7,TRBD1,few,TRBV14,TGTGCCAGCAGCCTACTGGACAGGGCTCTCCACGAGCAGTACTTC,CASSLLDRALHEQYF
TRBJ2-1,TRBD2,few,TRBV2,TGTGCCAGCAGTGAAAGGGGACTAGCGGGATTAAATGAGCAGTTCTTC,CASSERGLAGLNEQFF
TRBJ2-7,TRBD2,once,TRBV7-2,TGCGCCAGCAGCCAAAAAGAGGGAGGGGATAGCTCCTACGAGCAGTACTTC,CASSQKEGGDSSYEQYF
TRBJ2-5,TRBD1,many,TRBV7-2,TGTGCCAGCAGCTCCCGGACAGGGGAAGAGACCCAGTACTTC,CASSSRTGEETQYF
TRBJ2-7,-,many,TRBV2,TGTGCCAGCAGGGCAGGACATGCCGAGCAGTACTTC,CASRAGHAEQYF
TRBJ2-1,TRBD2,once,TRBV24-1,TGTGCCACCAGTGAATCTTACTTAGGTAGCGGGGATTACAATGAGCAGTTCTTC,CATSESYLGSGDYNEQFF
TRBJ2-3,-,many,TRBV12-3/TRBV12-4,TGTGCCAGCAGTGGGGCCGCTAGCACAGATACGCAGTATTTT,CASSGAASTDTQYF
TRBJ2-3,-,-,TRBV12-3/TRBV12-4,TGTGCCAGTTCAGGTCGGGGCAGAGGAGATACGCAGTATTTT,CASSGRGRGDTQYF
TRBJ2-1,TRBD1,few,TRBV11-2,TGTGCCAGCAGCTTAGCGGGGGACAGGCGGGGCAATGAGCAGTTCTTC,CASSLAGDRRGNEQFF